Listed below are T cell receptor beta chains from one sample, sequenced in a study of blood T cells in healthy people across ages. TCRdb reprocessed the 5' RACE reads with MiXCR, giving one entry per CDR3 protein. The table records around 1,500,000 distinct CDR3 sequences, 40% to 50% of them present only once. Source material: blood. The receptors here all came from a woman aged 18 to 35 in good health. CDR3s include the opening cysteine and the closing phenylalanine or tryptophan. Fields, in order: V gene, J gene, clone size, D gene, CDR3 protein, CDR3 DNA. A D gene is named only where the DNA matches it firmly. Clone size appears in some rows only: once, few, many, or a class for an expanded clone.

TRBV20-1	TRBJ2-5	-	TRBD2	CSASPRLAGAEQYF	TGCAGTGCTAGTCCGCGACTAGCGGGAGCTGAGCAGTACTTC
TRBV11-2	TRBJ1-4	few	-	CASSLGDRARNEKLFF	TGTGCCAGCAGCTTAGGTGATCGGGCGCGGAATGAAAAACTGTTTTTT
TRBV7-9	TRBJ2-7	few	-	CASTEDSPYEQYF	TGTGCCAGCACCGAGGACAGTCCCTACGAGCAGTACTTC
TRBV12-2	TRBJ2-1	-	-	CASHLALERQGSSEQFF	TGTGCAAGTCACTTAGCGTTAGAGAGACAGGGTTCTAGTGAGCAGTTCTTC
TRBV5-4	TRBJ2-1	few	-	CASSFPGGGGVDEQFF	TGTGCCAGCAGTTTCCCGGGGGGAGGGGGCGTGGATGAGCAGTTCTTC
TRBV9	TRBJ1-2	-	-	CASSAQGIYGYTF	TGTGCCAGCAGCGCTCAGGGGATATATGGCTACACCTTC
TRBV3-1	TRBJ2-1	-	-	CASSHTRESWNEQFF	TGTGCCAGCAGCCATACCCGGGAGAGTTGGAATGAGCAGTTCTTC
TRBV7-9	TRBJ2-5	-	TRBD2	CASSKRELNAETQYF	TGTGCCAGCAGCAAGCGGGAGCTGAACGCGGAGACCCAGTACTTC
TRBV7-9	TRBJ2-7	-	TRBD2	CASSRTSGTIYEQYF	TGTGCCAGCAGTCGGACTAGCGGGACAATTTATGAGCAGTACTTC
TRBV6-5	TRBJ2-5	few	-	CASSTRIVTSGQYF	TGTGCCAGCAGTACCCGCATTGTCACAAGCGGGCAGTACTTC
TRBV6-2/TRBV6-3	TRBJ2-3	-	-	CASSRMASTDTQYF	TGTGCCAGCAGCCGGATGGCTAGCACAGATACGCAGTATTTT
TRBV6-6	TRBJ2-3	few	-	CASSFSEYTDTQYF	TGTGCCAGCAGCTTTAGCGAATACACAGATACGCAGTATTTT
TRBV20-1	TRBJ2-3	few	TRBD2	CSPLAGGYTDTQYF	TGCAGTCCACTAGCGGGGGGATACACAGATACGCAGTATTTT
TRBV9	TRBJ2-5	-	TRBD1	CASSVEGTGISPQYF	TGTGCCAGCAGCGTAGAGGGGACAGGGATAAGTCCCCAGTACTTC
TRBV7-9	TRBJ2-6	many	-	CASSLDSGANVLTF	TGTGCCAGCAGCTTAGATTCCGGGGCCAACGTCCTGACTTTC
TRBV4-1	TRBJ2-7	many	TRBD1	CASSRGGRTGSYEQYF	TGCGCCAGCAGCCGCGGTGGGCGGACAGGGTCCTACGAGCAGTACTTC
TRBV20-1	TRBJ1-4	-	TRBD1	CSAGRRTGENEKLFF	TGCAGTGCTGGACGCCGGACAGGGGAAAATGAAAAACTGTTTTTT
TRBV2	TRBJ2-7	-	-	CASKSSSGTAIYEQYF	TGTGCCAGCAAGTCTTCGTCCGGGACCGCCATCTACGAGCAGTACTTC
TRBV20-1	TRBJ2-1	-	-	CSARKTRSSYNEQFF	TGCAGTGCTAGAAAGACCCGGAGCTCCTACAATGAGCAGTTCTTC
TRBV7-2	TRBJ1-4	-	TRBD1	CASSPRTGVGEKLFF	TGTGCCAGCAGCCCCCGGACAGGCGTGGGTGAAAAACTGTTTTTT
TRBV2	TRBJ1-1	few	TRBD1	CASTETGVKGEAFF	TGTGCCAGCACCGAAACAGGGGTTAAGGGTGAAGCTTTCTTT
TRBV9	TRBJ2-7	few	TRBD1	CASSVNVGQGYEQYF	TGTGCCAGCAGCGTAAATGTGGGACAGGGTTACGAGCAGTACTTC
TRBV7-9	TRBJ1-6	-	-	CASSSPTEYNSPLHF	TGTGCCAGCAGCTCTCCGACAGAGTATAATTCACCCCTCCACTTT
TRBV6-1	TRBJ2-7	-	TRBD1	CASSDLPPGQGYEQYF	TGTGCCAGCAGTGATCTCCCACCGGGACAGGGCTACGAGCAGTACTTC
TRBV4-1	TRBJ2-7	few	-	CASSQIPGSFYEQYF	TGCGCCAGCAGCCAAATTCCGGGCTCCTTCTACGAGCAGTACTTC
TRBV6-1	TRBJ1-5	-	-	CASSEATAVGLSNQPQHF	TGTGCCAGCAGTGAAGCGACGGCAGTGGGACTTAGCAATCAGCCCCAGCATTTT
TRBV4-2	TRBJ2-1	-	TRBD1	CASSQGGQGTGSYNEQFF	TGTGCCAGCAGCCAAGGGGGACAGGGGACCGGGTCCTACAATGAGCAGTTCTTC
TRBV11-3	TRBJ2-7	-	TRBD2	CASSLSGKAYEQYF	TGTGCCAGCAGCTTAAGCGGGAAAGCCTACGAGCAGTACTTC
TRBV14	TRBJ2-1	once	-	CASSQAYGTQFF	TGTGCCAGCAGCCAGGCTTATGGGACCCAGTTCTTC
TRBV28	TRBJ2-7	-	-	CASTSGAGTWQYF	TGTGCCAGCACCTCCGGGGCCGGTACTTGGCAGTACTTC
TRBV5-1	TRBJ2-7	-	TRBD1	CASSLGDRSANEQYF	TGCGCCAGCAGCTTGGGGGACAGGTCAGCCAACGAGCAGTACTTC
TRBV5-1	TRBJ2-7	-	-	CASREGGADEQYF	TGCGCCAGCAGGGAGGGAGGTGCGGACGAGCAGTACTTC
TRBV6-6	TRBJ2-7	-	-	CASSYQGRGRYEQYF	TGTGCCAGCAGTTACCAGGGGCGGGGGAGATACGAGCAGTACTTC
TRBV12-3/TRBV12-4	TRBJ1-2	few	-	CASSLQEFGYTF	TGTGCCAGCAGTTTACAGGAATTTGGCTACACCTTC
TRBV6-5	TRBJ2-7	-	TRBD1	CASSSQDRGGYEQYF	TGTGCCAGCAGTTCCCAGGACAGGGGGGGCTACGAGCAGTACTTC
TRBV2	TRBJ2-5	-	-	CASFGTGQETQYF	TGTGCCAGCTTCGGGACGGGACAAGAGACCCAGTACTTC
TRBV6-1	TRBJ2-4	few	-	CASSEYVDSKNIQYF	TGTGCCAGCAGTGAATATGTGGATTCGAAAAACATTCAGTACTTC
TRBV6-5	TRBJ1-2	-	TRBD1	CASTEGARSYGYTF	TGTGCCTCAACAGAGGGGGCGCGTTCCTATGGCTACACCTTC
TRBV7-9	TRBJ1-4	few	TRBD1	CASSRQGLNEKLFF	TGTGCCAGCAGCCGACAGGGGCTTAATGAAAAACTGTTTTTT
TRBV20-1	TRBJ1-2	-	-	CSARVQMNYGYTF	TGCAGTGCTAGAGTACAGATGAACTATGGCTACACCTTC
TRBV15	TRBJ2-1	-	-	CATSRANREGEQFF	TGTGCCACCAGCAGAGCCAACAGGGAGGGTGAGCAGTTCTTC
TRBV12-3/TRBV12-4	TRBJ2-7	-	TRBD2	CASSLGLAGLTYEQYF	TGTGCCAGCAGTTTGGGTCTAGCGGGGCTGACCTACGAGCAGTACTTC
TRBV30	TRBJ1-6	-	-	CAWSARDTNSPLHF	TGTGCCTGGAGTGCTCGGGACACTAATTCACCCCTCCACTTT
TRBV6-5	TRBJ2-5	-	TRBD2	CAGSYPKSGGPEQETQYF	TGTGCCGGCAGTTACCCAAAGAGCGGGGGGCCTGAACAAGAGACCCAGTACTTC
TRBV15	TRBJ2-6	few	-	CATSRVSGPQFSGANVLTF	TGTGCCACCAGCAGAGTGTCGGGACCTCAATTCTCTGGGGCCAACGTCCTGACTTTC